This T cell receptor (beta chain) was captured in a study of control samples from healthy donors and cancer patients. TCRdb's table, derived via immunoSEQ multiplex PCR, lists solely in-frame clones and lacks some. The sample yields 150,000 to 190,000 clones, approximately 93% seen once. Sequenced input: blood. This receptor was taken from a man aged 50 to 60 in good health.

CDR3: CATSDPGTGDTGELFF. The CDR3 DNA is TGTGCCACCAGTGACCCCGGGACAGGGGACACCGGGGAGCTGTTTTTT. The V gene is TRBV24-1, the J gene TRBJ2-2; 10 bases match TRBD1. V gave up 4 bases and J gave up 3 bases; unmatched junction bases: 4. The CDR3 has 16 residues. The germline V gene has CDR1 KGHDR and CDR2 SFDVKD.